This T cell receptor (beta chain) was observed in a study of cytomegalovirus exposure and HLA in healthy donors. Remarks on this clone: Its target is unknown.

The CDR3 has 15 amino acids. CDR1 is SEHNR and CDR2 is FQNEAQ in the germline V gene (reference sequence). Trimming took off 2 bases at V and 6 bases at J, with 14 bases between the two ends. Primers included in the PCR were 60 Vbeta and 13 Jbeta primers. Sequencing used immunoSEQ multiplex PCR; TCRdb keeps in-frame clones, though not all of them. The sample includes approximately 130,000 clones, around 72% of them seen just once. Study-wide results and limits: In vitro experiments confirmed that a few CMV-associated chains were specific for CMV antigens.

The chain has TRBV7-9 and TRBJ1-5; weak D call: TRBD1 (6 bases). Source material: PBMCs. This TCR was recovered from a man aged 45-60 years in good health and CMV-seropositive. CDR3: CASSLSGTTGQPQHF. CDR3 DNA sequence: TGTGCCAGCAGCTTATCCGGGACAACGGGTCAGCCCCAGCATTTT. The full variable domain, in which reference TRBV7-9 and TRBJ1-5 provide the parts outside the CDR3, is DTGVSQNPRHKITKRGQNVTFRCDPISEHNRLYWYRQTLGQGPEFLTYFQNEAQLEKSRLLSDRFSAERPKGSFSTLEIQRTEQGDSAMYLCASSLSGTTGQPQHFGDGTRLSIL.